This TCR beta chain was sequenced in a study of shared T cell receptors in the human thymus. CDR3 length: 19 amino acids. V trimming: 2 bases; J trimming: 4 bases; junction bases outside the gene matches: 15. Germline V lookup: CDR1 PRHDT, CDR2 FYEKMQ (reference sequence). Profiling relied on immunoSEQ multiplex PCR, and the TCRdb table lists in-frame clones only, not all of them. The repertoire has under 450,000 clones, 95% of them found once; the top ten carry approximately 0.02%. This chain uses TRBV13 with TRBJ2-3, with 10 bases aligning to TRBD2. The specimen was thymocytes. This sequence originates from a human donor. The DNA of the CDR3 is TGTGCCAGCAGCTTATGTATAGCTAGCGGGAGCGGGAGCGCAGATACGCAGTATTTT. Translating it yields CASSLCIASGSGSADTQYF. Looking up the rest from reference TRBV13 and TRBJ2-3 gives the full variable domain: AAGVIQSPRHLIKEKRETATLKCYPIPRHDTVYWYQQGPGQDPQFLISFYEKMQSDKGSIPDRFSAQQFSDYHSELNMSSLELGDSALYFCASSLCIASGSGSADTQYFGPGTRLTVL.